What follows are 25 T cell receptor beta chains derived from one specimen sequenced in a study of blood T cell repertoires in COVID-19 (TCRdb year 2020). Library preparation employed the immunoSEQ multiplex PCR assay. This immuneACCESS table, as held by TCRdb, lists in-frame sequences with V and J called but not all clones. Of the missing ones, under half trace to an unresolved V gene in checked studies; the others have no known cause. The sample table records more than 60,000 clones; roughly 85% of these occur just once. Roughly 5% of the sample comes from the top ten. Sequencing was performed on peripheral blood. All receptors derive from a woman of 80 years or more with active or convalescent COVID-19.

The chain employs TRBV5-4 and TRBJ2-3, with D maybe TRBD2 (6 bases). CDR3 length: 13 amino acids. V dropped 5 bases and J dropped 9 bases, with 16 bases sitting between them. Germline V lookup: CDR1 SGHNT, CDR2 YYREEE (reference sequence). The CDR3 DNA reads TGTGCCAGCAGGTCTCGACTAGATTCAACGCAGTATTTT. Protein product: CASRSRLDSTQYF.

The chain recombines TRBV9 with TRBJ2-2; 8 bases agree with TRBD1. The CDR3 is 18 residues long. Trimming removed 3 bases from V and 5 bases from J; junction bases left unmatched: 15. CDR1 is SGDLS and CDR2 is YYNGEE in the germline V gene. Here the CDR3 reads CASSDNLHRTGKTGELFF. The CDR3 DNA is TGTGCCAGCAGCGACAACCTCCACAGGACAGGGAAAACCGGGGAGCTGTTTTTT.

This clone was observed a few times. The rearrangement links TRBV4-2 to TRBJ2-7, with TRBD2 matching 10 bases. This CDR3 is built from 16 residues. V shed 1 base and J 6 bases; nucleotides not matched to a gene: 9. Germline V gene lookup returns CDR1 LGHNA and CDR2 YNFKEQ. The DNA for the CDR3 is TGTGCCAGCAGCCAAGTCGGTCTAGCGGGGGTAAGCGAGCAGTACTTC. Translated, it gives CASSQVGLAGVSEQYF.

There are a few counts of this clone. V is TRBV6-2 or TRBV6-3 and J is TRBJ1-1; 8 bases match TRBD1. CDR3 size: 16 residues. Per germline, CDR1 MNHEY and CDR2 SVGEGT. V trimming: 5 bases; J trimming: 1 base; junction bases outside the gene matches: 9. The CDR3 DNA reads TGTGCCAGCAGTCGACAGGGGATGCGCGGGAACACTGAAGCTTTCTTT. Translation: CASSRQGMRGNTEAFF.

This clone came up a few times. The chain combines TRBV7-2 with TRBJ1-3; 10 nucleotides align to TRBD1. The CDR3 is made up of 16 amino acids. With V trimmed by 5 bases and J by 5 bases, 9 bases remained unmatched. CDR1 and CDR2 from the germline V gene are SGHTA and FQGNSA. For the CDR3, the DNA is TGTGCCAGCAGCCCCTCCGGGACAGGGGCCCGAAACACCATATATTTT. It is translated as CASSPSGTGARNTIYF.

As DNA, the CDR3 is TGCGCCAGCAGCTCCAATAGGCCTGGCGGTCAAGAGACCCAGTACTTC. This sequence encodes CASSSNRPGGQETQYF. The gene calls are TRBV5-1 and TRBJ2-5; no definite D call. Germline values: CDR1 SGHRS, CDR2 YFSETQ. V lost 3 bases, J lost 2 bases, and 17 bases lay in between. CDR3 size: 16 residues.

The rearrangement links TRBV3-1 (or the pseudogene TRBV3-2) to TRBJ1-3; D not resolved. The V end lost 5 bases, the J end lost 4 bases, and 12 bases lay between the germline ends. Germline loops: CDR1 LGHDT, CDR2 YNNKEL (reference sequence). This CDR3 has 14 amino acids. CDR3 DNA sequence: TGTGCCAGCAGCTTAAGGCGAGGAGGAAACACCATATATTTT. It yields the protein CASSLRRGGNTIYF.

The chain joins TRBV28 to TRBJ1-1; D may be TRBD1 (5 bases). V was clipped by 6 bases and J by 4 bases, with 15 bases between them. The length of the CDR3 is 14 residues. The germline V gene encodes CDR1 MDHEN and CDR2 SYDVKM. This chain's CDR3 is CASRTGGVGTEAFF. The CDR3 nucleotides are TGTGCCAGCAGAACCGGGGGGGTAGGCACTGAAGCTTTCTTT.

This chain connects TRBV7-3 to TRBJ2-3, with 9 bases aligning to TRBD2. Trimming cost V 6 bases and J 1 base; bases outside gene matches: 5. CDR3 length: 15 amino acids. Germline-derived CDR1 and CDR2 are SGHTA and FQGTGA. The CDR3 coding sequence is TGTGCCAGCAGTTCAGCGGGGGGAGGCACAGATACGCAGTATTTT. It encodes CASSSAGGGTDTQYF.

The chain employs TRBV28 and TRBJ1-2, with D unresolved. The CDR3 has 15 amino acids. Trimming cost V 2 bases and J 1 base, with 11 bases left between them. CDR1 and CDR2 (germline): MDHEN, SYDVKM. CDR3 loop: CASSLPTILNYGYTF. The CDR3 DNA is TGTGCCAGCAGTTTACCCACAATCCTTAACTATGGCTACACCTTC.

The V gene is TRBV6-2 or TRBV6-3, the J gene TRBJ2-1; TRBD2 matches at 9 bases. There are 14 residues in the CDR3. Looked up from germline, CDR1 is MNHEY and CDR2 is SVGEGT. Trimming at V came to 6 bases and at J to 12 bases, leaving 12 bases not matched to a gene. As DNA, the CDR3 is TGTGCCAGCAGCTTAGCGGGGGCTTTTAGTGGGCAGTTCTTC. Amino acid sequence: CASSLAGAFSGQFF.

The chain combines TRBV20-1 with TRBJ2-3, with 7 positions matching TRBD2. Germline CDR1 is DFQATT and CDR2 is SNEGSKA (reference sequence). The CDR3 is made up of 15 amino acids. Germline trimming cut 3 bases from V and 2 bases from J; bases unmatched to any gene: 8. For the CDR3, the DNA is TGCAGTGCTAGTCGGGACTACCAATTCACAGATACGCAGTATTTT. Translating it yields CSASRDYQFTDTQYF.

The V and J genes are TRBV6-2 or TRBV6-3 and TRBJ2-6; D unresolved. Trimming pared 2 bases from V and 2 bases from J, leaving 13 bases between. Germline CDR1 MNHEY, CDR2 SVGEGT. This CDR3 comprises 17 residues. CDR3 DNA: TGTGCCAGCAGTTACAGGCCCCGCAGCGCTGGGGCCAACGTCCTGACTTTC. This encodes CASSYRPRSAGANVLTF.

J is TRBJ2-1 and V is TRBV18, with 11 bases aligning to TRBD2. This CDR3 comprises 15 residues. CDR1 and CDR2 from the germline V gene are KGHSH and LQKENI. With 3 bases clipped from V and 5 bases from J, the junction kept 3 bases outside the gene matches. The CDR3 protein is CASSPLAGGHNEQFF. The CDR3 region has the DNA TGTGCCAGCTCACCCCTAGCGGGAGGCCACAATGAGCAGTTCTTC.

The chain has TRBV20-1 and TRBJ2-1, with 9 bases fitting TRBD2. V was pared by 0 bases and J by 15 bases, with 3 bases of the junction left unmatched. The CDR3 totals 11 residues. CDR1 DFQATT and CDR2 SNEGSKA come from the germline V gene (reference sequence). Here the CDR3 reads CSARDRGGAFF. In DNA, the CDR3 is TGCAGTGCTAGAGATCGCGGGGGGGCGTTCTTC.

CDR3 region: CASSSEQNTEAFF. CDR3 in DNA: TGTGCCAGCAGTTCCGAACAGAACACTGAAGCTTTCTTT. The chain combines TRBV2 with TRBJ1-1, with D unresolved. The CDR3 covers 13 residues. The V and J ends lost 5 bases and 1 base respectively, with 8 bases between them. Per germline, CDR1 SNHLY and CDR2 FYNNEI.

This rearrangement joins TRBV6-5 to TRBJ1-2, with 9 nucleotides matching TRBD1. V was clipped by 5 bases and J by 4 bases; unmatched bases: 8. In germline, CDR1 is MNHEY, CDR2 SVGAGI. CDR3 length: 15 amino acids. The CDR3 coding sequence is TGTGCCAGCAGTCAGACAGGGGGTGGCCTCTATGGCTACACCTTC. Its translation is CASSQTGGGLYGYTF.

With respect to this clone: A read error may account for a junction end that differs from germline. The J gene is TRBJ2-7, the V gene TRBV7-2; 13 bases fit TRBD2. The CDR3 has 13 amino acids. CDR1 and CDR2 from the germline V gene are SGHTA and FQGNSA. The CDR3, as DNA: TGTGCCAGCAGCGGACTAGCGGGAGTTTTTCAGCACTTC. Protein product: CASSGLAGVFQHF.

V gene TRBV11-2 combines with J gene TRBJ1-6; 8 positions agree with TRBD1. CDR1 is SGHAT and CDR2 is FQNNGV in the germline V gene. V trimming: 6 bases; J trimming: 8 bases; junction bases outside the gene matches: 6. The CDR3 is 14 amino acids. In DNA, the CDR3 is TGTGCCAGCAGACTCACAGGGGGAGATTCACCCCTCCACTTT. This codes for CASRLTGGDSPLHF.

The V call is TRBV6-5, the J call TRBJ2-2; tentatively, D is TRBD1 (6 bases). Germline CDR1 is MNHEY and CDR2 is SVGAGI. This CDR3 region has 15 residues. The ends were cut back, 6 bases at V and 1 base at J, with 12 bases in the middle. The CDR3 spells CASRRGTQNTGELFF. The CDR3 nucleotides read TGTGCCAGCAGGAGAGGGACACAGAACACCGGGGAGCTGTTTTTT.

This chain uses TRBV5-1 with TRBJ2-2; TRBD2 matches at 8 bases. The CDR3 runs to 17 residues. J lost 6 bases, V lost 0 bases, and 10 bases had no gene match. Germline V CDR1 and CDR2: SGHRS, YFSETQ. The CDR3 protein is CASSLVPREVGAGELFF. CDR3 bases: TGCGCCAGCAGCTTGGTTCCGCGGGAGGTTGGCGCCGGGGAGCTGTTTTTT. Variable domain in full (rest from reference TRBV5-1 and TRBJ2-2): KAGVTQTPRYLIKTRGQQVTLSCSPISGHRSVSWYQQTPGQGLQFLFEYFSETQRNKGNFPGRFSGRQFSNSRSEMNVSTLELGDSALYLCASSLVPREVGAGELFFGEGSRLTVL.

This clone appeared once. J is TRBJ2-5 and V is TRBV21-1; the table's D call of TRBD2 was not tested on the DNA. TRBV21-1 corresponds to a pseudogene. The CDR3 extends over 11 amino acids. CDR3 bases: TGTGCCAACACTAGCGGGGGGACCCAGTACTTC. Its protein is CANTSGGTQYF.

This clone has just a few counts. The V gene is TRBV27, the J gene TRBJ2-2, with D unresolved. V lost 2 bases and J lost 4, with 8 bases in between. The CDR3 sequence is 14 residues long. CDR1 and CDR2 (germline): MNHEY, SMNVEV (reference sequence). The CDR3, as DNA: TGTGCCAGCAGTTTACTACTCGTCACCGGGGAGCTGTTTTTT. It codes for CASSLLLVTGELFF.

The chain links TRBV3-1 (or the pseudogene TRBV3-2) to TRBJ2-7, with D maybe TRBD1 (5 bases). Germline CDR1 LGHDT, CDR2 YNNKEL (reference sequence). This CDR3 contains 15 residues. V was shortened by 8 bases and J by 5 bases, with 22 bases between the two germline ends. The CDR3 region has the DNA TGTGCCAGCGACCCGGTAGGGCAGGGCACCCACGAGCAGTACTTC. Protein: CASDPVGQGTHEQYF.

The chain combines TRBV11-1 with TRBJ2-3; 11 bases map to TRBD2. Per germline, CDR1 SGHAT and CDR2 FQDESV (reference sequence). Trimming took 5 bases from V and 6 from J; bases not matched to a gene: 4. CDR3 length equals 14 residues. CDR3 DNA sequence: TGTGCCAGCAGCCCTTGGACTAGCGGGGATACGCAGTATTTT. Its protein is CASSPWTSGDTQYF.